The source of this TCR beta chain is a study of human T cells and chemical hapten exposure. At the level of the study: Sensitization involved placing 2% DPC onto an approximately 2 cm by approximately 2 cm region of upper inner arm skin. Patients, predominantly female, presented with alopecia areata, totalis or universalis. Study results and limitations: Expanded TCRs formed significantly more large CDR3 similarity clusters than controls.

A note on this clonotype: Its target is not known. A much larger clone lies one base from this, so it may be a read error.

TCRdb called the RACE reads again in MiXCR, with one record for every CDR3 protein. The sample holds under 130,000 distinct CDR3 sequences; 11% are singletons and the top ten take around 3.4%. This CDR3 contains 13 residues. Germline-derived CDR1 and CDR2 are MDHEN and SYDVKM. The time point is: patch test 1, 2 weeks after DPC sensitization. Specified treatment: therapeutic diphenylcyclopropenone sensitization with weekly scalp DPC. This specimen consisted of whole blood, obtained in connection with sensitization to the hapten diphenylcyclopropenone (DPC). The V gene is TRBV28, the J gene TRBJ2-5, with D maybe TRBD1 (6 bases). The sequence was obtained from a woman in her thirties or forties with alopecia areata. Some clones in this sample may be carry-over from other donors' samples. The CDR3 sequence is CASRPQGQETQCF. The DNA for the CDR3 is TGTGCCAGCAGGCCCCAGGGGCAAGAGACCCAGTGCTTC. Drawing the rest from reference TRBV28 and TRBJ2-5, the complete variable domain is DVKVTQSSRYLVKRTGEKVFLECVQDMDHENMFWYRQDPGLGLRLIYFSYDVKMKEKGDIPEGYSVSREKKERFSLILESASTNQTSMYLCASRPQGQETQCFGPGTRLLVL.